The 11 T cell receptor beta chains below were found in one sample sequenced in a study of T-cell reconstitution after alpha-beta-depleted transplantation in children. During its preparation, the TCRbeta library received unique molecular identifiers. Using its own MiXCR run on the PCR reads, TCRdb lists one record per CDR3 protein. Of a few hundred thousand distinct CDR3 sequences listed, about 9.4% were seen once; the top ten hold approximately 7%. The specimen was PBMCs, collected before TCRalphabeta/CD19-depleted stem cell transplant. These receptor sequences come from a boy under two years old with acute myeloid leukemia, due to receive a stem cell transplant.

This clonotype was detected once. A much larger clone lies a single base off, so this may be a read error. This chain joins TRBV20-1 and TRBJ2-7; a possible D gene is TRBD2 (5 bases). The V gene lost 3 bases and the J gene lost 4 bases, with 16 bases spanning the gap. Germline values: CDR1 DFQATT, CDR2 SNEGSKA (reference sequence). CDR3 length: 14 residues. CDR3 DNA: TGCAGTGCTAGGGTCGCGGCAGAGGGTTACGAGCAGTACTTC. It translates to CSARVAAEGYEQYF.

In its sample, this clonotype was seen many times. The chain combines TRBV24-1 with TRBJ2-7, with 7 bases aligning to TRBD1. This CDR3 spans 15 amino acids. The V gene end was trimmed by 8 bases and the J gene end by 1 base; junction bases not matched to a gene: 10. Germline CDR1 KGHDR, CDR2 SFDVKD. In DNA form, the CDR3 reads TGTGCCACCAAGCAAGACAGGGACCTTTCCTACGAGCAGTACTTC. It specifies CATKQDRDLSYEQYF.

This clonotype was recorded at least ten times. The chain uses TRBV7-9 and TRBJ2-7; no definite D call. The CDR3 consists of 12 residues. V was trimmed by 5 bases and J by 6 bases, leaving 11 bases between them. The germline V gene has CDR1 SEHNR and CDR2 FQNEAQ (reference sequence). The DNA for the CDR3 is TGTGCCAGCAGCCTAAGCCCCTCCGAGCAGTACTTC. Translated: CASSLSPSEQYF.

As to this clonotype: An end of the junction differs from the germline gene, which may be a read error. V and J are TRBV20-1 and TRBJ2-7; D is unclear. The CDR3 is 12 amino acids. CDR1 and CDR2 from the germline V gene are DFQATT and SNEGSKA (reference sequence). The CDR3 loop is CSARDPPYKQYF. The CDR3 DNA is TGCAGTGCTAGGGACCCCCCCTACAAGCAGTACTTC.

Remarks on this clonotype: A read error may explain this, as a much larger clone is one base away. V usage is TRBV28 and J usage is TRBJ2-5, with 9 bases identical to TRBD1. Unmatched junction bases numbered 12, after V lost 2 bases and J lost 5 bases. This CDR3 contains 17 residues. The germline CDR1 and CDR2 sequences are MDHEN and SYDVKM. This chain's CDR3 is CASSLARTGVNVETQYF. The CDR3 DNA reads as TGTGCCAGCAGTTTAGCCAGGACAGGGGTCAACGTTGAGACCCAGTACTTC.

This clonotype appeared many times. The rearrangement joins TRBV7-2 to TRBJ2-5, with 7 bases that match TRBD2. Looked up from germline, CDR1 is SGHTA and CDR2 is FQGNSA. CDR3 length equals 16 residues. V shed 1 base, J shed 5 bases, and the junction held 10 bases outside the gene matches. CDR3 sequence: CASSLDRTSRRETQYF. The DNA of the CDR3 is TGTGCCAGCAGCTTAGACCGGACTAGTCGGCGGGAGACCCAGTACTTC. Full variable domain (rest looked up from reference TRBV7-2 and TRBJ2-5): GAGVSQSPSNKVTEKGKDVELRCDPISGHTALYWYRQSLGQGLEFLIYFQGNSAPDKSGLPSDRFSAERTGGSVSTLTIQRTQQEDSAVYLCASSLDRTSRRETQYFGPGTRLLVL.

This clonotype was counted only a few times. The CDR3 region is CASSYSGQSYGYTF. In DNA form, the CDR3 reads TGTGCCAGCAGTTACTCCGGACAGTCGTATGGCTACACCTTC. The gene calls are TRBV6-2 or TRBV6-3 and TRBJ1-2; maybe TRBD1 (6 bases). The V end was cut by 0 bases, the J end by 5 bases, with 10 bases between. The CDR3 runs 14 residues. The germline V gene has CDR1 MNHEY and CDR2 SVGEGT.

The gene calls are TRBV7-2 and TRBJ2-7; no clear D gene. This CDR3 is 13 amino acids long. V lost 5 bases to trimming and J lost 2 bases, with 10 bases between them. Germline values: CDR1 SGHTA, CDR2 FQGNSA. This CDR3 reads CASSKGRAYEQYF. The CDR3 DNA follows: TGTGCCAGCAGCAAAGGACGGGCCTACGAGCAGTACTTC.

This chain uses TRBV12-3 or TRBV12-4 with TRBJ2-3; D is undetermined. The CDR3 is 11 residues long. The ends were cut back, 3 bases at V and 8 bases at J, with 6 bases in the middle. CDR3 residues: CASSFIGTQYF. CDR3 nucleotides: TGTGCCAGCAGTTTTATTGGTACGCAGTATTTT.

This clonotype has at least ten counts. The chain uses TRBV7-2 and TRBJ2-3; D is uncertain. The V and J ends lost 3 bases and 4 bases respectively, with 8 bases between them. The germline CDR1 and CDR2 sequences are SGHTA and FQGNSA. CDR3 size: 13 residues. This chain's CDR3 is CASSFRPADTQYF. The CDR3 DNA sequence: TGTGCCAGCAGCTTCCGACCCGCAGATACGCAGTATTTT.

The sample holds a few counts of this clonotype. The chain links TRBV20-1 to TRBJ1-2, with D maybe TRBD1 (5 bases). Deletions cut 2 bases from V and 5 bases from J, with 12 bases between. The germline gives CDR1 DFQATT, CDR2 SNEGSKA (reference sequence). The CDR3 consists of 13 residues. In DNA form, the CDR3 reads TGCAGTGCTAGAAAAGGCAGGGAGTATGGCTACACCTTC. Amino acids: CSARKGREYGYTF.